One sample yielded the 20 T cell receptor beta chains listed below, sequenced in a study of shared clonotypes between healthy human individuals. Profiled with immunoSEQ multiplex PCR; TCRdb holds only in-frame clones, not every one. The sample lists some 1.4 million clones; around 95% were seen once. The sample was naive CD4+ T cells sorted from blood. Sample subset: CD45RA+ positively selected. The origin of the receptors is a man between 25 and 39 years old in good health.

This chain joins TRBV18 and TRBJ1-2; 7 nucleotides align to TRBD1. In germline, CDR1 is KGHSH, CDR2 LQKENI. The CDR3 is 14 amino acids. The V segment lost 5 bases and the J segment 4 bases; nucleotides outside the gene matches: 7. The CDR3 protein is CASSANRGGYGYTF. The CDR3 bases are TGTGCCAGCTCAGCGAACAGGGGTGGCTATGGCTACACCTTC.

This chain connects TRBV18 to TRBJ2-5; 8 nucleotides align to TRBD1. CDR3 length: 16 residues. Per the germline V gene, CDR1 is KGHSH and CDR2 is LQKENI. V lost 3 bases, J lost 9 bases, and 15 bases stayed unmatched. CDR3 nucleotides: TGTGCCAGCTCACCGAATGGACAGGGACTGCCCGGGGCCCAGTACTTC. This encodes CASSPNGQGLPGAQYF.

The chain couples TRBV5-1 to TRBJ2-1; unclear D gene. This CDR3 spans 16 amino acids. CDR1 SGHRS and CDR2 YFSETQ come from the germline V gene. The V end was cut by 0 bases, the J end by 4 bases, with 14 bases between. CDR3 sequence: CASSLVPPGSYNEQFF. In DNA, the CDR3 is TGCGCCAGCAGCTTGGTTCCCCCGGGTAGTTACAATGAGCAGTTCTTC.

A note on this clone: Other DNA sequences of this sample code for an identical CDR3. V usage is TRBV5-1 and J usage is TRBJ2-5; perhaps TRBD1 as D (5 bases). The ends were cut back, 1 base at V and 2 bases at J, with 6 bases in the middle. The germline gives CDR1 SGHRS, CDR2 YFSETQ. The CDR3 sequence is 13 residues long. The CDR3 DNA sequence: TGCGCCAGCAGCTTGCCAGGGCAAGAGACCCAGTACTTC. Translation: CASSLPGQETQYF.

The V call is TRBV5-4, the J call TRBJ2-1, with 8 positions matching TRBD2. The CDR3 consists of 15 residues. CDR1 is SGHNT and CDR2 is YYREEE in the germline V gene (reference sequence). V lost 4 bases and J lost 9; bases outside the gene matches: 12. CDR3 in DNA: TGTGCCAGCAGCCTCGGACTAGCCCCTGGGAGTGAGCAGTTCTTC. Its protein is CASSLGLAPGSEQFF.

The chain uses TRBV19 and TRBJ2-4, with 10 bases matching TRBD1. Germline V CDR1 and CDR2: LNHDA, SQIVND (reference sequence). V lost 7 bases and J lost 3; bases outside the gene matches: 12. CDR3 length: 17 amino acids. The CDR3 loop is CASTPGQGRGNKNIQYF. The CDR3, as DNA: TGTGCCAGTACCCCGGGACAGGGGAGGGGTAACAAAAACATTCAGTACTTC.

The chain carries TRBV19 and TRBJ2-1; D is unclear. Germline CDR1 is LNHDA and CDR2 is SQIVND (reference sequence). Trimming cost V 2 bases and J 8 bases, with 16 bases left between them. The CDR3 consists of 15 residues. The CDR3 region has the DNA TGTGCCAGTAGTATATCCAGCCACAAGGCACATGAGCAGTTCTTC. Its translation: CASSISSHKAHEQFF.

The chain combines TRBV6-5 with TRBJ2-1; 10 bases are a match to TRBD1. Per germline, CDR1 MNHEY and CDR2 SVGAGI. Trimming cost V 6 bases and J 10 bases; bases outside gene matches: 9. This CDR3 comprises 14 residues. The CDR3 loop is CASRRRQGAGEQFF. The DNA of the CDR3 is TGTGCCAGCAGGCGTAGACAGGGGGCCGGAGAGCAGTTCTTC.

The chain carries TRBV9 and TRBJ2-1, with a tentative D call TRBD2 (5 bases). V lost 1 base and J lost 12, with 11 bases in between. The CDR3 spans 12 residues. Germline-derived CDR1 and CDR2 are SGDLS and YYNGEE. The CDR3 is CASSVSGKGQFF. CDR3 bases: TGTGCCAGCAGCGTATCGGGAAAGGGGCAGTTCTTC.

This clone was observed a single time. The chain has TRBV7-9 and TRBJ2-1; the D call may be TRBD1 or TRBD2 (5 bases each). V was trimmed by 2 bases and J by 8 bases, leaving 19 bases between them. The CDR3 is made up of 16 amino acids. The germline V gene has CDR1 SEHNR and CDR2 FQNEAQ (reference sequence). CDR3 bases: TGTGCCAGCAGCTTATGGTCAGTGGGAGAAGGGGATGAGCAGTTCTTC. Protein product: CASSLWSVGEGDEQFF.

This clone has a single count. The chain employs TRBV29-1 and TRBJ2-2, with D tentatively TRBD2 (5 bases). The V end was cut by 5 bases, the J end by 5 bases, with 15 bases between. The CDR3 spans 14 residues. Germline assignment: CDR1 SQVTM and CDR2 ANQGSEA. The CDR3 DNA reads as TGCAGCGTTACCCAACTAGTGGGGACCGGGGAGCTGTTTTTT. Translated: CSVTQLVGTGELFF.

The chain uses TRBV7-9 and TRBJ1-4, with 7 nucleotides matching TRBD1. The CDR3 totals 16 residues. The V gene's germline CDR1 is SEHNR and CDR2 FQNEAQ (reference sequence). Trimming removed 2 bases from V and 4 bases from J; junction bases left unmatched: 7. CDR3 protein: CASSLPQGTVNEKLFF. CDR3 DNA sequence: TGTGCCAGCAGCTTACCACAGGGGACTGTTAATGAAAAACTGTTTTTT.

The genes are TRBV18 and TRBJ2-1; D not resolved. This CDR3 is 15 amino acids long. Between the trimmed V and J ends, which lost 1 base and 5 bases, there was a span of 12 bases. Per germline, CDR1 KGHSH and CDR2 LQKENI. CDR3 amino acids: CASSPRVVSNNEQFF. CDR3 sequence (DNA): TGTGCCAGCTCACCACGGGTTGTGTCGAACAATGAGCAGTTCTTC.

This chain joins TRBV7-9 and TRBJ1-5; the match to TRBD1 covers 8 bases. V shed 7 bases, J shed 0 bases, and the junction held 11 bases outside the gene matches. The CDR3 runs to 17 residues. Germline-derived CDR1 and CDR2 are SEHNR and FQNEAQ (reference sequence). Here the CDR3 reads CASTLGTGPYSNQPQHF. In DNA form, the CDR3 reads TGTGCCAGCACCCTAGGGACAGGACCGTATAGCAATCAGCCCCAGCATTTT.

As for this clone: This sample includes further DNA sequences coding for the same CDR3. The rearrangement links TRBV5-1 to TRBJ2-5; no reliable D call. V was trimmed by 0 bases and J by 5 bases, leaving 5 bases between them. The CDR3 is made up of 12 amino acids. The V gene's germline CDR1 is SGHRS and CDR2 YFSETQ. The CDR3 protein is CASSLEGETQYF. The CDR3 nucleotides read TGCGCCAGCAGCTTGGAAGGGGAGACCCAGTACTTC.

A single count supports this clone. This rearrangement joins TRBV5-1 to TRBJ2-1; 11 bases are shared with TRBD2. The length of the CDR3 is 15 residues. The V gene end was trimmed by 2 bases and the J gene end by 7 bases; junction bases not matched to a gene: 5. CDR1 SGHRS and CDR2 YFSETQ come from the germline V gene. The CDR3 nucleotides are TGCGCCAGCAGCTTCACGACTAGCGGGACAAATGAGCAGTTCTTC. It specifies CASSFTTSGTNEQFF. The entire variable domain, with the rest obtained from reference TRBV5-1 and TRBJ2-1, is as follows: KAGVTQTPRYLIKTRGQQVTLSCSPISGHRSVSWYQQTPGQGLQFLFEYFSETQRNKGNFPGRFSGRQFSNSRSEMNVSTLELGDSALYLCASSFTTSGTNEQFFGPGTRLTVL.

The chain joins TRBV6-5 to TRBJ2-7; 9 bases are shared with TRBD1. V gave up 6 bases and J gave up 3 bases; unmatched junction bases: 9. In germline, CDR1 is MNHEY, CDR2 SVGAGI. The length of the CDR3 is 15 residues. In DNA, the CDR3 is TGTGCCAGCAGACCTAGGACAGGGGTAGGCTACGAGCAGTACTTC. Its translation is CASRPRTGVGYEQYF.

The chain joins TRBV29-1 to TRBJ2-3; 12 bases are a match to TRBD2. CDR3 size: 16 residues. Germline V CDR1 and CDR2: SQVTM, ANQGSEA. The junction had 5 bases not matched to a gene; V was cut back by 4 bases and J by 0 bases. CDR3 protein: CSVGTSGTSSTDTQYF. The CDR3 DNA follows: TGCAGCGTTGGGACTAGCGGGACCTCTAGCACAGATACGCAGTATTTT.

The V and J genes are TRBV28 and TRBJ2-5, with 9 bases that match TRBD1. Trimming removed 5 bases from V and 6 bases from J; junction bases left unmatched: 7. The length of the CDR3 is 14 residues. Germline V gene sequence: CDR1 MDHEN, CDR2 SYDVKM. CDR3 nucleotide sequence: TGTGCCAGCAGTCCCGGGACAGGGTGGAAGACCCAGTACTTC. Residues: CASSPGTGWKTQYF. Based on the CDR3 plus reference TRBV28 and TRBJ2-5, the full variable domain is DVKVTQSSRYLVKRTGEKVFLECVQDMDHENMFWYRQDPGLGLRLIYFSYDVKMKEKGDIPEGYSVSREKKERFSLILESASTNQTSMYLCASSPGTGWKTQYFGPGTRLLVL.

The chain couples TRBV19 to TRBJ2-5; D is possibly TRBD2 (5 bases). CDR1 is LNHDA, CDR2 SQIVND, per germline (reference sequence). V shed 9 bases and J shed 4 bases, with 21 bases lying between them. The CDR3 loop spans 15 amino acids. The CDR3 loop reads CASSGGIRLGETQYF. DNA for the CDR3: TGTGCCAGCAGTGGAGGAATTAGGCTCGGAGAGACCCAGTACTTC.